The following is a TCR beta chain sequence with its context. These data belong to a study of CD8 T cells in Susac syndrome. Sequencing of TCR beta, carried out with a high-throughput approach, was applied to CD8+ and CD4+ T cells from the blood. Random hexamers served to reverse transcribe roughly 0.45 to 1 ug RNA. With immunoSEQ multiplex PCR, TCR beta CDR3 was amplified across 54 Vbeta and 13 Jbeta. TCRdb re-called the immunoSEQ multiplex PCR reads with MiXCR, one entry per CDR3 protein. The data hold about 200,000 distinct CDR3 sequences, with over 85% observed a single time. V was clipped by 6 bases and J by 4 bases, with 10 bases between them. The germline V gene encodes CDR1 MNHEY and CDR2 SMNVEV (reference sequence). The CDR3 has 12 amino acids.

The TCR originated in a human donor in good health. Input material: CD4+ T cells from PBMCs. The J gene is TRBJ2-7, the V gene TRBV27; no definite D call. CDR3 coding DNA: TGTGCCAGCAGAACTACACAGTACGAGCAGTACTTC. Encoded protein: CASRTTQYEQYF.